This entry lists 2 T cell receptor beta chains sequenced from one sample in a study of STAT3 mutations in large granular lymphocyte leukemia. Their antigens remain unidentified. The study, taken as a whole, reports: At least one immunodominant TCR beta clonotype appeared in every T-cell large granular lymphocyte leukemia patient.

Libraries were prepared by immunoSEQ multiplex PCR; TCRdb keeps only in-frame clonotypes and omits some of them. The sample includes 17,000 or so clones, roughly four fifths of them seen just once. The sequencing sample was made of peripheral blood mononuclear cells. All receptors come from a man in his fifties or sixties with T-cell large granular lymphocyte leukemia. Some clones in this sample may be carry-over from other donors' samples.

The gene calls are TRBV6-5 and TRBJ2-1, with 8 nucleotides matching TRBD2. Germline lookup yields CDR1 MNHEY and CDR2 SVGAGI. CDR3 length equals 15 residues. The junction had 4 bases not matched to a gene; V was cut back by 2 bases and J by 4 bases. CDR3 loop: CASSYDSGVYNEQFF. The CDR3 DNA sequence: TGTGCCAGCAGTTACGATAGCGGGGTTTACAATGAGCAGTTCTTC.

The chain couples TRBV7-3 to TRBJ1-2; D not resolved. The CDR3 loop spans 13 amino acids. Per germline, CDR1 SGHTA and CDR2 FQGTGA. Deletions cut 4 bases from V and 5 bases from J, with 11 bases between. The DNA for the CDR3 is TGTGCCAGCAGCTCGGGTTCAGGTTATGGCTACACCTTC. Protein: CASSSGSGYGYTF.